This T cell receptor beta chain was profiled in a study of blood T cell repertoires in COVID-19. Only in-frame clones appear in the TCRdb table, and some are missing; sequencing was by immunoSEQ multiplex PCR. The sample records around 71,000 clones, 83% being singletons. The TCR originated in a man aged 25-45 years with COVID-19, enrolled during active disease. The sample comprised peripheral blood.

DNA for the CDR3: TGTGCCATCAGGCCAGGGGGTAGCAATGAGCAGTTCTTC. This codes for CAIRPGGSNEQFF. The chain recombines TRBV10-3 with TRBJ2-1, with TRBD1 matching over 7 bases. CDR3 length equals 13 residues. In germline, CDR1 is ENHRY, CDR2 SYGVKD. Unmatched junction bases numbered 5, after V lost 6 bases and J lost 6 bases.